This T cell receptor beta chain was sequenced in a study of blood T cell repertoires in COVID-19 (dated by TCRdb to about 2020). At the level of the whole study: Collaborator samples came from the United States, Italy and Spain and covered acute and convalescent phases of COVID-19. The material from the prospective study consisted of cDNA or gDNA derived from T cells, B-cell-depleted T cells, or PBMCs. Deeply sampled blood TCRbeta repertoires from subjects exposed to, actively infected with, or recovered from COVID-19 were included in the dataset. The repertoires were released in a freely available public database intended as a resource for research on the immune response to SARS-CoV-2. The samples were drawn from the first 160 participants of the ongoing ImmuneRACE study and from 1,254 subjects provided by 6 global collaborators. The sample metadata nearly always contained a de-identified subject ID, COVID-19 status, age in years and sex. Where available, HLA class I and class II types were obtained from metadata supplied by the sample provider rather than from assay-based typing. General findings and caveats noted by the study authors: How much clinical and demographic metadata was included differed by source and by participant, and the metadata was provided uncurated.

This clone was counted a single time. Its antigen is still unknown. No per-base quality is available; no much larger clone lies one base away. The CDR3 spans 14 residues, from the cysteine through the phenylalanine. Only the CDR3 DNA is retained, 42 bases long and in frame from the first base. The trim is 3 bases for V and 10 bases for J, with a gap of 13 bases between the germline ends. As encoded in the germline V gene, CDR1 is LGHNA while CDR2 is YNFKEQ. TCRbeta CDR3 regions were amplified from genomic DNA by means of the immunoSEQ Assay, a bias-controlled multiplex PCR. Per the source publication's procedure: The number of nucleated cells in each sample was estimated by amplification of reference gene primers within the assay. To quantify the absolute abundance of each unique TCRbeta CDR3 rearrangement, sequence reads were collapsed and filtered. For each sample, productive Simpson clonality was calculated as the square root of Simpson's diversity index across productive rearrangements. TCRdb holds this immuneACCESS table with in-frame rearrangements only. Some clones are missing; in checked studies, unresolved V genes explain under half, and the rest has no known cause. V, J and clone size are those of that table, while D and trimming were read from the DNA. In this sample the table shows about 320,000 clones, around 89% of which occur a single time. The ten largest account for 1.5% to 2% of the sample.

One collaborating source in Seattle enrolled patients during active infection and followed them longitudinally through the course of disease. Collaborating institutions collected whole blood in K2EDTA tubes following their own protocols. For TCRbeta analysis, collaborators shipped samples in one of three forms: frozen whole blood, isolated PBMCs, or DNA extracted from either of those sample types. Input material: peripheral blood. The rearrangement joined TRBV4-2 to TRBJ1-6; no D gene call is confident. This receptor was obtained from a young woman with COVID-19, enrolled during active disease. In nucleotides, the sequence is TGTGCCAGCAGCCAGGCACAGATGGTGTCACCCCTCCACTTT. It translates to CASSQAQMVSPLHF.